This T cell receptor (beta chain) was captured by sequencing in a study of cytomegalovirus exposure and HLA in healthy donors (dated by TCRdb to about 2017). About the study as a whole: In an earlier analysis of approximately 500 of the donors, approximately 300 Gb of sequence data and 90 million to 120 million unique TCR beta sequences from roughly 190 million T cells were reported. Donor age, sex, ethnicity and CMV serostatus were collected together with the repertoire data. The study used immunosequencing to profile the T cell repertoires of approximately 630 subjects and linked those repertoires to cytomegalovirus serostatus. Several DR-DQ haplotypes were handled as single units for association and clustering because linkage in the cohort was strong. HLA typing included class I and class II loci at four-digit resolution. A separate validation cohort of roughly 110 different subjects was used in addition to the 666-subject first cohort. Of the approximately 400 genotyped donors, approximately 83% fell in the genetic ancestry cluster associated with self-reported Caucasian donors. An early release covering around 630 HLA-typed donors comprised roughly 300 gigabases of sequencing data and around 80 million unique TCR sequences. Typing coverage differed by locus: A, B, C, DRB1 and DQB1 were typed in about 620-640 donors, DQA1 in 522, DPA1 in around 580, and DPB1 in just under 490. To study patterns of TCR occurrence, a later analysis re-analyzed previously published TCR beta repertoires from around 660 donors and added high-resolution HLA genotyping. A later genetic analysis used genome-wide SNP genotypes for about 60% of the roughly 700 donors, treating that subset as a discovery cohort. The aim of the study was to test whether cataloging public T cell receptors could identify signatures of past pathogen exposure. All discovery cohort repertoires had been generated using a single sequencing platform. Rather than drawing on any new phenotypic data, the later analysis identified candidate immune exposures from TCR beta sequences and the way those sequences occurred across donors. To predict cytomegalovirus infection status, the study combined high-throughput TCR immunosequencing, statistical association of individual TCRs with disease status, and machine learning. On average, about 200,000 unique TCR beta nucleotide sequences were sequenced per donor among fewer than 500 genotyped donors of the cohort, with roughly 18% of those sequences being non-productive. In an earlier analysis of a few hundred of the donors, high-throughput TCR beta sequencing was used to judge whether each TCR beta V gene segment behaved as functional or pseudogenic. What the study reported, not specific to this receptor: Several of the top co-occurrence clusters appeared to be linked to parvovirus B19, influenza, CMV and Epstein-Barr virus, according to a later analysis. In a later analysis, most CMV-associated TCR beta chains were found to appear HLA-restricted, with HLA associations seemingly driven largely by CMV exposure. Because some donors lacked HLA typing at each locus, the association tests relied only on the typed subset. A few of the identified cytomegalovirus-associated TCR beta chains were confirmed in vitro to be specific for cytomegalovirus antigens. In both the original and validation cohorts, the classifier was reported to diagnose cytomegalovirus status with high specificity and sensitivity. In a later genetic analysis, fewer N-insertions in productive TCRs were reported among donors in an Asian-associated ancestry cluster than the 666-donor mean. The presence/absence analyses assumed that sequencing depth was roughly uniform across donors, and that assumption may not be true. Specific HLA alleles were associated with 16,951 TCR beta sequences at a false discovery rate of 0.05 in a later analysis. A further reported finding was that TCR beta sequences accurately predicted the HLA-A and HLA-B alleles for most subjects in the first cohort. In a later analysis, HLA-associated TCR beta chains showed more clonal expansion and lower generation probabilities than non-associated chains that were equally common. In a later genetic analysis, a missense DCLRE1C variant was associated with V-gene and J-gene trimming of TCR beta chains, and the association was replicated in an independent cohort. The study gave a list of roughly 150 TCR beta chains associated with cytomegalovirus. The 87-base-pair reads could not distinguish some IMGT-functional V segments, including TRBV6-2 and TRBV6-3, so those segments were excluded. A cluster of highly shared sequence variants was judged likely to be a technical artifact of the sequencing pipeline. While some public TCRs were present in many individuals, most TCR sequences turned up only very rarely across donors. Because counts were too low, roughly 18 rarely observed V segments, including chromosome 9 orphons, were left out of the earlier analysis of approximately 500 of the donors. In an earlier analysis of a few hundred of the donors, most TCR beta V segments were observed in productive rearrangements about 87% or about 30% of the time, broadly matching IMGT annotations. When HLA alleles, especially DR and DQ, strongly co-occurred, attributing TCR associations to individual alleles was difficult. The authors suggested that the approach could potentially be generalized to other disease states and immunological phenotypes. Correlated functional status among segregating V segments might be attributable to linkage disequilibrium, but an unknown experimental factor could not be ruled out. In a later analysis, TCR association rates were found to vary across HLA loci, with the most associated TCRs seen for DRB1 alleles and the fewest for HLA-C alleles. CMV serostatus was the only immune exposure information available for the cohort. The cohort was sequenced for TCR beta chains only, and without alpha or paired-chain data the features that could be detected were limited.

In total, 600 or so healthy bone marrow donors made up the cohort. At the time of sampling, all cohort members were nominally healthy, though unrecorded immune exposures were likely present. The donor tested CMV seronegative and was one of the 352 seronegative cohort members. Every donor gave a peripheral blood sample, and the peripheral blood mononuclear cells from that sample were used for TCR beta sequencing. The Qiagen DNeasy Blood Extraction Kit was used to extract genomic DNA from the blood cell samples. The library was prepared using the immunoSEQ multiplex PCR assay. For the multiplex PCR, a mixture combining 60 forward primers for TCR Vbeta segments and 13 reverse primers for TCR Jbeta segments was used. A multiplex PCR assay on genomic DNA amplified the CDR3 region of rearranged TCR beta genes. The Illumina HiSeq System was used to sequence the amplified TCR beta libraries as 87-base-pair reads. On the authors' methods: Across the roughly 670 repertoires, a later analysis counted about 81 million unique TCR beta chains, around 11 million of which were shared by at least two donors. Raw reads were error-corrected and collapsed into unique sequences with a nearest-neighbor algorithm that merged closely related sequences to remove PCR and sequencing errors. To assign V, D and J gene segments, CDR3 sequences were aligned to IMGT reference sequences. Each retained sequence needed at least a six-nucleotide match to both a V gene segment and a J gene segment. A rearrangement counted as productive if the CDR3 had no stop codons and remained in frame with V and J, and every other rearrangement counted as non-productive. Following IMGT convention, CDR3 was defined as the stretch from the second conserved V-encoded cysteine up to the conserved J-encoded phenylalanine. In an earlier analysis of some 550 of the donors, sequences lacking an unambiguous match to a single V gene segment were excluded. In an earlier analysis of several hundred of the donors, V segments were called functional above 56.7% productive rearrangements and were called segregating when the between-donor standard deviation exceeded 5%. A statistical classification framework was built for diagnosing cytomegalovirus status from the catalog of TCR beta chain sequences. In a later analysis, TCR nucleotide sequences were compared against IMGT/GENE-DB human TR gene sequences so that V and J genes could be assigned. A later analysis assigned CDR3 sequences and most-parsimonious VDJ recombination scenarios with the TCRdist pipeline. A later analysis defined each TCR beta chain by its CDR3 amino acid sequence plus V-gene family, and excluded reads lacking a unique V-gene family. In a later analysis, several hundred highly shared, low-generation-probability nucleotide sequences were removed to address suspected cross-contamination and a sequencing artifact. For each public chain, a later analysis derived a clonal expansion index from normalized ranks of inferred template counts within each repertoire. Generation probabilities in a later analysis came from a VDJ recombination model fitted to out-of-frame rearrangements, and those results were checked against IGoR. In a later analysis, hypergeometric tests were used to score TCR-TCR, TCR-HLA and TCR-CMV co-occurrence, with a repertoire-size bias correction applied to TCR pairs. False discovery rates were estimated in a later analysis by permuting HLA or CMV assignments 20 times. In a later analysis, co-occurring TCRs were grouped using DBSCAN, and TCRdist sequence similarity was added for clustering within HLA-allele-positive subsets. For co-occurrence clustering, repertoires with fewer than 30,000 or more than 120,000 public chains were excluded, along with 5 or 6 repertoires with anomalous nucleotide sharing. Sourced from immuneACCESS, this table was stored by TCRdb with only in-frame sequences that have V and J called. A share of the clones is absent; for the studies checked, an unresolved V gene accounts for under half, and the remainder has no known explanation. D and trimming were read from the DNA, whereas the V and J calls and clone size are those reported in that table. The sample table holds more than 95,000 clones, of which roughly 66% were seen once. Of the sample, roughly 3.5% falls within the top ten clones.

Per the germline V gene, LGHNA is the CDR1 and YNFKEQ is the CDR2. Trimming costs V 1 base and J 5 bases, and their ends lie 14 bases apart. From the cysteine through the phenylalanine, the CDR3 covers 15 amino acids. The entry retains the CDR3 DNA only, 45 bases that are in frame from base 1. This clone was counted a few times. Its binding antigen is unknown. Nothing much larger sits one base from this clone, and base qualities are not available. Material: PBMCs. The TCR originated in a woman aged 50 to 60 in good health and CMV-seronegative. The sequence links TRBV4-2 to TRBJ2-5; perhaps TRBD2 is the D gene, with 7 bases matching. The bases read TGTGCCAGCAGCCAAGTTGGCGGGGGCGGGGAGACCCAGTACTTC. Its product reads: CASSQVGGGGETQYF.